A selection of T cell receptor beta chains follows, all from one sample in a study of shared clonotypes between healthy human individuals. Measured with immunoSEQ multiplex PCR; TCRdb has only the in-frame clones, and not every one. Seen here are fewer than 600,000 clones, about four fifths observed once, and the top ten hold 10% to 15%. The specimen sequenced was PBMCs. The receptor set was obtained from a woman aged 40 to 50 in good health. Some clones in this sample may be carry-over from other donors' samples. Both conserved end residues are part of each CDR3. Fields, in order: V gene, D gene, J gene, clone size, CDR3 DNA, CDR3 protein. A D gene is named only where the DNA matches it firmly. Expanded clones are given a class, and other clones once, few, many or no size at all.

>TRBV25-1|TRBD2|TRBJ2-5|NA
TGTGCCAGCAGTGAAGCGACTAGCGGAGAGACCCAGTACTTC
CASSEATSGETQYF
>TRBV7-6|TRBD1|TRBJ2-7|NA
TGTGCCAGCAGCATGGGACAGCTCTACGAGCAGTACTTC
CASSMGQLYEQYF
>TRBV28|TRBD2|TRBJ2-7|NA
TGTGCCAGCAGTACCCGGACTAGCGGGAGCGCCTACGAGCAGTACTTC
CASSTRTSGSAYEQYF
>TRBV30|NA|TRBJ2-7|NA
TGTGCCTGGACAACAGCTACCTACGAGCAGTACTTC
CAWTTATYEQYF
>TRBV18|TRBD1|TRBJ2-7|NA
TGTGCCAGCTCACCGGGGACAGAGAGGTACGAGCAGTACTTC
CASSPGTERYEQYF
>TRBV14|NA|TRBJ1-2|once
TGTGCCAGCAGCGATGCCAGGGTCGGCTACACCTTC
CASSDARVGYTF
>TRBV7-9|TRBD2|TRBJ2-1|NA
TGTGCCAGCAGCCTGCGCCGGACTAGCGGGAGGGTTACCAATGAGCAGTTCTTC
CASSLRRTSGRVTNEQFF
>TRBV11-2|NA|TRBJ2-5|NA
TGTGCCAGCAGCCGCTACCAAGAGACCCAGTACTTC
CASSRYQETQYF
>TRBV7-8|NA|TRBJ2-7|NA
TGTGCCAGCAGCTTAGGAGGGGGGAACTACGAGCAGTACTTC
CASSLGGGNYEQYF
>TRBV18|NA|TRBJ2-1|NA
TGTGCCAGCTCACCAAGGGGCTACAATGAGCAGTTCTTC
CASSPRGYNEQFF